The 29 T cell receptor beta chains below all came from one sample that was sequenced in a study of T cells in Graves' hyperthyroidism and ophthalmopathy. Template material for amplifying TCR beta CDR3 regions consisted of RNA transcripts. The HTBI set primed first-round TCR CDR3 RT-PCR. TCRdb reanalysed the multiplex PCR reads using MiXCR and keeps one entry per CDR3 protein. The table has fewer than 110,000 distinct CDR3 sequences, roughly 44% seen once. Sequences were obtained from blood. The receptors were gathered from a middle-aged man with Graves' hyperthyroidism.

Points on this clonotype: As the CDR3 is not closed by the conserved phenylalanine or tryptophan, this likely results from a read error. The CDR3 here is CASGLVVTSGAEQYL. The CDR3 DNA follows: TGTGCCAGCGGCTTAGTTGTGACTAGCGGCGCGGAGCAGTACCTC. The chain is built from TRBV7-2 and TRBJ2-7, with TRBD2 identical over 9 bases. Germline V gene data show CDR1 as SGHTA and CDR2 as FQGNSA. This CDR3 is 15 amino acids long.

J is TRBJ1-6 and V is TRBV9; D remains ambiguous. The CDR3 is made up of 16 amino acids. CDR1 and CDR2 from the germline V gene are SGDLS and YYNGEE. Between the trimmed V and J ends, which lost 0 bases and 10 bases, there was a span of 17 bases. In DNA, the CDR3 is TGTGCCAGCAGCGTAGATGGGGAGGAAGATGGCTCACCCCTCCACTTT. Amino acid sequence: CASSVDGEEDGSPLHF.

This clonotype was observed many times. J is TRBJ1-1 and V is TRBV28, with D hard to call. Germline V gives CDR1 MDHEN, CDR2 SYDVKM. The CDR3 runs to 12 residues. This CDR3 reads CVSFDLNTEAFF. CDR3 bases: TGTGTTAGTTTTGATCTTAACACTGAAGCTTTCTTT.

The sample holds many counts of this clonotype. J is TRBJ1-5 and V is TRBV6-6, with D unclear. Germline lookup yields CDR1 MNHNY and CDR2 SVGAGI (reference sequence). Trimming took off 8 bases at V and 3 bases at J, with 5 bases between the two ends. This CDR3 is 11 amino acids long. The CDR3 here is CASRNNQPQHF. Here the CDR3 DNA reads TGTGCCAGCCGAAACAATCAGCCCCAGCATTTT.

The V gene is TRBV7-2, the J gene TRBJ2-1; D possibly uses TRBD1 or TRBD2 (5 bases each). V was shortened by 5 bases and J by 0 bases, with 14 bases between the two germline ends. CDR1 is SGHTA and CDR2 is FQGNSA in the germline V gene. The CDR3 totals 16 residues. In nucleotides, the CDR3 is TGTGCCAGCAGCCCCCGGGGCTCCAGCTCCTACAATGAGCAGTTCTTC. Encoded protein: CASSPRGSSSYNEQFF.

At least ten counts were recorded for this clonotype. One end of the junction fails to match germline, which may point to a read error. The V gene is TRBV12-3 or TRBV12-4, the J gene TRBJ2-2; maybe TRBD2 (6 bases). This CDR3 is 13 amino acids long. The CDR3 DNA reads TGTGCCAGCAGTTCCGCACACACCGGGGGGCTGTTTTTT. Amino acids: CASSSAHTGGLFF.

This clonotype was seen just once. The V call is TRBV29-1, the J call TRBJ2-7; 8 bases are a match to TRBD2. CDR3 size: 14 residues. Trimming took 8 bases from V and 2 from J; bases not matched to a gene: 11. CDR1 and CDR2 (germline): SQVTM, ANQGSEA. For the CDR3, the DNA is TGCAGCAGTGAGTACGGGGGGGGACCCTACGAGCAGTACTTC. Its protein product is CSSEYGGGPYEQYF.

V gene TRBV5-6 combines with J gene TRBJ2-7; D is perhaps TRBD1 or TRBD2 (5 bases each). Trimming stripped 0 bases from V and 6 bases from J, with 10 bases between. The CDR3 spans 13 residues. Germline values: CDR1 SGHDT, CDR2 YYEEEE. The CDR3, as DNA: TGTGCCAGCAGCTTGGATGGGGCGGGCGAGCAGTACTTC. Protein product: CASSLDGAGEQYF. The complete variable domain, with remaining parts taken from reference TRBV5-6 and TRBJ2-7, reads DAGVTQSPTHLIKTRGQQVTLRCSPKSGHDTVSWYQQALGQGPQFIFQYYEEEERQRGNFPDRFSGHQFPNYSSELNVNALLLGDSALYLCASSLDGAGEQYFGPGTRLTVT.

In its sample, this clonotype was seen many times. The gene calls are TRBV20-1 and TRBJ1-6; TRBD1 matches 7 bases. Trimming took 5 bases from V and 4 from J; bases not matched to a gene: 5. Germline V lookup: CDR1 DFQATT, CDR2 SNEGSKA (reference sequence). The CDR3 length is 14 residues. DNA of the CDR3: TGCAGTGCTCTCGACAGGGATTATAATTCACCCCTCCACTTT. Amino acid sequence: CSALDRDYNSPLHF.

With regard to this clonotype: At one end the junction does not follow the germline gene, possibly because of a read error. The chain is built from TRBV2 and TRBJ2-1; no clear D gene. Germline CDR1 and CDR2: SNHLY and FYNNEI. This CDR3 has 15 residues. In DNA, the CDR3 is TGTGTCAGCAGTGAAGAAGAGAATTATAGCAATCAGCAGTTCTTC. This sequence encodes CVSSEEENYSNQQFF.

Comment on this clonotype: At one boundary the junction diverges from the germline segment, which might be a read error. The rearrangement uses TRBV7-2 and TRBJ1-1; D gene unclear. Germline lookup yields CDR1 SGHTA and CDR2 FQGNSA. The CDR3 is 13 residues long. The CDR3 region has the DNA TGTGCCAGCAGCCTAGATATGAACGCTGAAGCTTTCTTT. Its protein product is CASSLDMNAEAFF.

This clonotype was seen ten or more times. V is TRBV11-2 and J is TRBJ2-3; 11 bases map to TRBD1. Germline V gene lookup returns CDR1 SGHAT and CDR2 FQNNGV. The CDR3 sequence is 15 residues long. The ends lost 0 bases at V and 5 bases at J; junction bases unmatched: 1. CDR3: CASSLDGTGGDTQYF. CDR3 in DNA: TGTGCCAGCAGCTTAGATGGGACAGGGGGAGATACGCAGTATTTT.

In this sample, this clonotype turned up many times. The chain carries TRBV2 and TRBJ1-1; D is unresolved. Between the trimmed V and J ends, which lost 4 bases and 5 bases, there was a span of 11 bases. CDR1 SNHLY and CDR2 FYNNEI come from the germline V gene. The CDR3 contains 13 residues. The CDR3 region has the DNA TGTGCCAGCAGTGGACGAGGTCGGACTGAAGCTTTCTTT. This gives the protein CASSGRGRTEAFF. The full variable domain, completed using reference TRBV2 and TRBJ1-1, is EPEVTQTPSHQVTQMGQEVILRCVPISNHLYFYWYRQILGQKVEFLVSFYNNEISEKSEIFDDQFSVERPDGSNFTLKIRSTKLEDSAMYFCASSGRGRTEAFFGQGTRLTVV.

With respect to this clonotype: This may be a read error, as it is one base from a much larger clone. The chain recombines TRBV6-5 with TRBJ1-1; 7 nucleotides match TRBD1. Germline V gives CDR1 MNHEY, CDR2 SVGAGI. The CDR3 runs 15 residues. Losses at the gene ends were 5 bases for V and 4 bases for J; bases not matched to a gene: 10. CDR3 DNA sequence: TGTGCCAGCAGTCAACCCACGACAGGGAGCACTGAAGCTTTCTTT. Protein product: CASSQPTTGSTEAFF.

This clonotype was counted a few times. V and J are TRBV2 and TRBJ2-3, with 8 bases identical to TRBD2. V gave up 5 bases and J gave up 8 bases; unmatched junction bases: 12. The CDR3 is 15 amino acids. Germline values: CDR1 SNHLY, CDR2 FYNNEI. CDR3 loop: CASSYTGLAGGTQYF. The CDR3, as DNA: TGTGCCAGCAGTTACACGGGACTGGCGGGGGGTACGCAGTATTTT.

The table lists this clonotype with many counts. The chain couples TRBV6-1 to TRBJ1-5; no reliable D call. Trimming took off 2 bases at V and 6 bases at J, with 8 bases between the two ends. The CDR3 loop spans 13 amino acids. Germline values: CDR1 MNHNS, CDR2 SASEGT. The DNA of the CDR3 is TGTGCCAGCAGTGAATACCCGGGTCAGCCCCAGCATTTT. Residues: CASSEYPGQPQHF.

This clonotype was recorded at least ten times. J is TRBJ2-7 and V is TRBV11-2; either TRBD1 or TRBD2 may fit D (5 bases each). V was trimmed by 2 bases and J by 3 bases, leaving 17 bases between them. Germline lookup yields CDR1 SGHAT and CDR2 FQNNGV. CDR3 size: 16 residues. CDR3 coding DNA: TGTGCCAGCAGCTTATATCAGTGGGCAGGGAGCTACGAGCAGTACTTC. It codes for CASSLYQWAGSYEQYF.

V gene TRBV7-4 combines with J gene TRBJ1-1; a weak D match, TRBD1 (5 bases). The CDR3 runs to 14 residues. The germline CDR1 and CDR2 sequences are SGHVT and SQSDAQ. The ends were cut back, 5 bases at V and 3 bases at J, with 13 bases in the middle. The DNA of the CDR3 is TGTGCCAGCAGCCTCCCGTGGGGGGACACTGAAGCTTTCTTT. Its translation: CASSLPWGDTEAFF. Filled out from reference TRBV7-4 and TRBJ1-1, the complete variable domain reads GAGVSQSPRYKVAKRGRDVALRCDSISGHVTLYWYRQTLGQGSEVLTYSQSDAQRDKSGRPSGRFSAERPERSVSTLKIQRTEQGDSAVYLCASSLPWGDTEAFFGQGTRLTVV.

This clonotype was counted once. The CDR3 DNA is TGTGCCAGCAGCCAAGCACCGGGTGGGGAGTACCAAGAGACCCAGTACTTC. It encodes CASSQAPGGEYQETQYF. The V and J genes are TRBV4-2 and TRBJ2-5, with TRBD2 as a possible D gene (5 bases). The CDR3 is made up of 17 amino acids. The V and J ends lost 1 base and 0 bases respectively, with 15 bases between them. Germline V CDR1 and CDR2: LGHNA, YNFKEQ.

The CDR3 DNA follows: TGCAGTGCTCCCCGGACTAGCGGGGGGAACTACGAGCAGTACTTC. Translation gives CSAPRTSGGNYEQYF. The V gene is TRBV20-1, the J gene TRBJ2-7, with TRBD2 matching over 14 bases. This CDR3 comprises 15 residues. V shed 5 bases and J 3 bases; nucleotides not matched to a gene: 6. The germline CDR1 and CDR2 sequences are DFQATT and SNEGSKA (reference sequence).

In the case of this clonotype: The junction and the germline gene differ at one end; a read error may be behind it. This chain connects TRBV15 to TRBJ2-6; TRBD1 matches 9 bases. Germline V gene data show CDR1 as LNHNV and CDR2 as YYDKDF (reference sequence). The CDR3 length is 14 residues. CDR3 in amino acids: CATSRTGGGNVLTF. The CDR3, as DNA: TGTGCCACCAGCAGGACAGGGGGGGGCAACGTCCTGACTTTC.

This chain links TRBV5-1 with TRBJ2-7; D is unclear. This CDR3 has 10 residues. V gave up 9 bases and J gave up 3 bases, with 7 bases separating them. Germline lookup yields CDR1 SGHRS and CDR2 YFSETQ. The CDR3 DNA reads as TGCGCCAAGAAGGTCTACGAGCAGTACTTC. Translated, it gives CAKKVYEQYF.

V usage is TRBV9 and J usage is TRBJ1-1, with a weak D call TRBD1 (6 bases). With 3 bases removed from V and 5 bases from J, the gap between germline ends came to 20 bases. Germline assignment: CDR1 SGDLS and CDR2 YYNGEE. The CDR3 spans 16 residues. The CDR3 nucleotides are TGTGCCAGCAGCGAGGGACTAGGGGGGCGGGGTACTGAAGCTTTCTTT. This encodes CASSEGLGGRGTEAFF.

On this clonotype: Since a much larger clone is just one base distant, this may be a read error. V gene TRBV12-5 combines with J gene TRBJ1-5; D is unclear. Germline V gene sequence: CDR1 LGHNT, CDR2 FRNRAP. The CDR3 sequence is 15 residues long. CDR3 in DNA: TGTACTAGTGGTTATTCAGAGAGGATCAATCAGCCCCAGCATTTT. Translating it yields CTSGYSERINQPQHF. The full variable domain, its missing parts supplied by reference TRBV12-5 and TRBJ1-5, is DARVTQTPRHKVTEMGQEVTMRCQPILGHNTVFWYRQTMMQGLELLAYFRNRAPLDDSGMPKDRFSAEMPDATLATLKIQPSEPRDSAVYFCTSGYSERINQPQHFGDGTRLSIL.

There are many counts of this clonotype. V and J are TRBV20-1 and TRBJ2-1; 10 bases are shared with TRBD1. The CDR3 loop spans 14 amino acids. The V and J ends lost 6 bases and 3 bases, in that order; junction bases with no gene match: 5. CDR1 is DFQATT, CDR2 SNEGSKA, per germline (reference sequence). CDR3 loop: CSAPDRGNYNEQFF. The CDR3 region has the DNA TGCAGTGCCCCGGACAGGGGGAACTACAATGAGCAGTTCTTC.

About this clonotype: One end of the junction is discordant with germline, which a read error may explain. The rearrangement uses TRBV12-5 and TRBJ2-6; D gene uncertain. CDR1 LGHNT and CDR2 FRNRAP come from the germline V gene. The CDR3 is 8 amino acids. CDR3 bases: TGTGCCAGCATCTTGGCTGGTTTC. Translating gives CASILAGF.

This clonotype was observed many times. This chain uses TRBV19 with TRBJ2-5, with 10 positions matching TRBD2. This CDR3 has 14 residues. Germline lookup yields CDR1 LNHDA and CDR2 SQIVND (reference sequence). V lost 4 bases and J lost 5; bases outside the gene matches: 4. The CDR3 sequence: CASSTPTSGETQYF. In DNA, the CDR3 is TGTGCCAGTAGTACTCCGACTAGCGGGGAGACCCAGTACTTC.

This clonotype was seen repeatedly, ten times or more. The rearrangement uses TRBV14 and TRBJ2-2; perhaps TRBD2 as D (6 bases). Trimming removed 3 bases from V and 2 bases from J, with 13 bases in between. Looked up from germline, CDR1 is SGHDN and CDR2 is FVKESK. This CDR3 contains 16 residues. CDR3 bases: TGTGCCAGCAGCCAGTGGACTAACCTTAACACCGGGGAGCTGTTTTTT. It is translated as CASSQWTNLNTGELFF. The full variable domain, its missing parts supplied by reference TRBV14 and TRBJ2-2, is EAGVTQFPSHSVIEKGQTVTLRCDPISGHDNLYWYRRVMGKEIKFLLHFVKESKQDESGMPNNRFLAERTGGTYSTLKVQPAELEDSGVYFCASSQWTNLNTGELFFGEGSRLTVL.

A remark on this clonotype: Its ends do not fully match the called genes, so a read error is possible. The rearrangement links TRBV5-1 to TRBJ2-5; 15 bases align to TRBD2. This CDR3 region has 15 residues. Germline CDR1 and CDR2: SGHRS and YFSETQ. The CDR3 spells CASSLGLAGGEAQYF. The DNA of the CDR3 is TGCGCCAGCAGTTTGGGACTAGCGGGAGGAGAGGCCCAGTACTTC.